This entry features one TCR beta chain sequence. Its specificity is unknown. The sample originates from a study of cytomegalovirus exposure and HLA in healthy donors. Study-wide findings and caveats: First-cohort TCR clusters tended to co-occur in the 90 to 150 validation repertoires, a later analysis found.

Libraries were prepared by immunoSEQ multiplex PCR; TCRdb keeps only in-frame clonotypes and omits some of them. The repertoire holds 90,000 to 150,000 clones, with 85% as singletons. With V trimmed by 5 bases and J by 4 bases, 6 bases remained unmatched. The CDR3 consists of 14 residues. Per the germline V gene, CDR1 is SGHVS and CDR2 is FNYEAQ. What was sequenced was PBMCs. This chain uses TRBV7-6 with TRBJ2-7; 9 nucleotides line up with TRBD1. The source is a woman aged 30 to 39 in good health and CMV-seronegative. The CDR3 protein is CASSPGTGIYEQYF. The DNA of the CDR3 is TGTGCCAGCAGCCCCGGGACAGGGATATACGAGCAGTACTTC.